These 29 T cell receptor beta chains came from one sample sequenced in a study of cytomegalovirus exposure and HLA in healthy donors. The PCR made use of 60 Vbeta and 13 Jbeta primers. Profiling relied on immunoSEQ multiplex PCR, and the TCRdb table lists in-frame clones only, not all of them. In the table there are approximately 150,000 clones, around a tenth of which are singletons. The sample was PBMCs. These receptors originate from a male donor in good health and CMV-seronegative.

The rearrangement uses TRBV5-4 and TRBJ2-3; TRBD1 agrees at 10 bases. CDR1 and CDR2 from the germline V gene are SGHNT and YYREEE (reference sequence). Trimming cost V 3 bases and J 6 bases; bases outside gene matches: 7. The CDR3 totals 15 residues. CDR3 bases: TGTGCCAGCAGCTACGACAGGGGGCACACGGATACGCAGTATTTT. It yields the protein CASSYDRGHTDTQYF.

The chain has TRBV28 and TRBJ2-3, with D maybe TRBD1 (5 bases). The CDR3 runs 15 residues. The V and J ends lost 2 bases and 0 bases respectively, with 9 bases between them. Looked up from germline, CDR1 is MDHEN and CDR2 is SYDVKM. The CDR3 sequence: CASSLIGQSTDTQYF. For the CDR3, the DNA is TGTGCCAGCAGTTTAATAGGACAAAGCACAGATACGCAGTATTTT.

The CDR3 spells CASSFRQVATEAFF. As DNA, the CDR3 is TGTGCCAGCAGCTTTCGACAGGTTGCTACTGAAGCTTTCTTT. The chain combines TRBV7-2 with TRBJ1-1; D is perhaps TRBD1 (6 bases). The CDR3 runs to 14 residues. Germline V CDR1 and CDR2: SGHTA, FQGNSA. V lost 3 bases and J lost 5, with 13 bases in between.

The table lists this clone with a few counts. This sequence joins TRBV2 and TRBJ1-5; D is perhaps TRBD1 (5 bases). Germline values: CDR1 SNHLY, CDR2 FYNNEI. V lost 1 base, J lost 6 bases, and 13 bases lay in between. This CDR3 contains 15 residues. CDR3 nucleotide sequence: TGTGCCAGCAGTGAAGGGGCAGGGCTGGGTCAGCCCCAGCATTTT. This codes for CASSEGAGLGQPQHF.

This clone was observed a handful of times. V and J are TRBV5-4 and TRBJ2-6, with a weak D call TRBD2 (5 bases). Germline CDR1 SGHNT, CDR2 YYREEE (reference sequence). Trimming cost V 4 bases and J 2 bases, with 13 bases left between them. The CDR3 has 16 amino acids. The CDR3: CASSPGVGAGANVLTF. CDR3 in DNA: TGTGCCAGCAGCCCCGGGGTTGGGGCTGGGGCCAACGTCCTGACTTTC.

The chain joins TRBV27 to TRBJ1-1, with D hard to call. The V gene's germline CDR1 is MNHEY and CDR2 SMNVEV (reference sequence). With 4 bases removed from V and 2 bases from J, the gap between germline ends came to 5 bases. The CDR3 is made up of 12 amino acids. This chain's CDR3 is CASSYGNTEAFF. The CDR3 coding sequence is TGTGCCAGCAGTTACGGTAACACTGAAGCTTTCTTT.

The V call is TRBV5-4, the J call TRBJ1-5; D is possibly TRBD1 (6 bases). V was cut by 4 bases and J by 7 bases, with 18 bases left in between. Germline V CDR1 and CDR2: SGHNT, YYREEE (reference sequence). The CDR3 sequence is 15 residues long. Here the CDR3 DNA reads TGTGCCAGCAGCATAAGCGGACAGTCGGGCCAGCCCCAGCATTTT. Translation gives CASSISGQSGQPQHF.

This clone occurred a few times. The chain uses TRBV15 and TRBJ1-2; a weak D match, TRBD1 (6 bases). Germline lookup yields CDR1 LNHNV and CDR2 YYDKDF (reference sequence). The CDR3 length is 15 residues. V was shortened by 5 bases and J by 5 bases, with 18 bases between the two germline ends. The CDR3 loop reads CATSPQGTGPYGYTF. The CDR3 DNA follows: TGTGCCACCAGCCCCCAAGGAACAGGGCCTTATGGCTACACCTTC. Full variable domain (missing parts from reference TRBV15 and TRBJ1-2): DAMVIQNPRYQVTQFGKPVTLSCSQTLNHNVMYWYQQKSSQAPKLLFHYYDKDFNNEADTPDNFQSRRPNTSFCFLDIRSPGLGDTAMYLCATSPQGTGPYGYTFGSGTRLTVV.

The J gene is TRBJ2-2, the V gene TRBV15; D is possibly TRBD2 (5 bases). This CDR3 has 15 amino acids. V was pared by 5 bases and J by 7 bases, with 17 bases between. Germline CDR1 reads LNHNV; CDR2 reads YYDKDF (reference sequence). CDR3 nucleotides: TGTGCCACCAGCGGGTTATGGCCGGCGGGCGGGGAGCTGTTTTTT. Amino acid sequence: CATSGLWPAGGELFF.

This clone was observed a few times. This rearrangement joins TRBV28 to TRBJ2-7, with a tentative D call TRBD1 (6 bases). With 3 bases removed from V and 4 bases from J, the gap between germline ends came to 25 bases. There are 18 residues in the CDR3. CDR1 and CDR2 (germline): MDHEN, SYDVKM. CDR3 amino acids: CASSFSDSGVRISYEQYF. Here the CDR3 DNA reads TGTGCCAGCAGTTTCAGCGACTCAGGGGTAAGGATTTCTTACGAGCAGTACTTC.

The rearrangement links TRBV5-1 to TRBJ2-7, with 9 bases fitting TRBD2. The CDR3 consists of 13 residues. V was clipped by 4 bases and J by 5 bases; unmatched bases: 4. Germline assignment: CDR1 SGHRS and CDR2 YFSETQ. The CDR3 coding sequence is TGCGCCAGCAGCGGCGGGGGGGAACACGAGCAGTACTTC. Translated: CASSGGGEHEQYF. The variable domain in full, completed from reference TRBV5-1 and TRBJ2-7, reads KAGVTQTPRYLIKTRGQQVTLSCSPISGHRSVSWYQQTPGQGLQFLFEYFSETQRNKGNFPGRFSGRQFSNSRSEMNVSTLELGDSALYLCASSGGGEHEQYFGPGTRLTVT.

The sample holds a few counts of this clone. The J gene is TRBJ2-6, the V gene TRBV5-4, with 7 bases fitting TRBD1. There are 16 residues in the CDR3. The trim removed 4 bases at V and 0 bases at J, leaving 4 bases unmatched. Germline CDR1 is SGHNT and CDR2 is YYREEE (reference sequence). The chain's CDR3 is CASSAAGGSGANVLTF. CDR3 sequence (DNA): TGTGCCAGCAGCGCCGCAGGGGGCTCTGGGGCCAACGTCCTGACTTTC. Full variable domain (missing parts from reference TRBV5-4 and TRBJ2-6): ETGVTQSPTHLIKTRGQQVTLRCSSQSGHNTVSWYQQALGQGPQFIFQYYREEENGRGNFPPRFSGLQFPNYSSELNVNALELDDSALYLCASSAAGGSGANVLTFGAGSRLTVL.

This clone has more than one count but fewer than ten. Here the CDR3 reads CASSLLWGGYGYTF. The DNA for the CDR3 is TGTGCCAGCAGTTTACTGTGGGGAGGCTATGGCTACACCTTC. The chain combines TRBV28 with TRBJ1-2; D uncertain. The CDR3 covers 14 residues. V dropped 2 bases and J dropped 4 bases, with 11 bases sitting between them. The germline gives CDR1 MDHEN, CDR2 SYDVKM.

The V gene is TRBV9, the J gene TRBJ1-2; 8 nucleotides match TRBD1. CDR1 is SGDLS, CDR2 YYNGEE, per germline. V gave up 7 bases and J gave up 6 bases; unmatched junction bases: 23. The CDR3 contains 18 residues. Written as DNA, the CDR3 is TGTGCCAGCTCCTCAAGGTCGGACAGGGTAATCGGGACCCATGGCTACACCTTC. This translates into CASSSRSDRVIGTHGYTF. The full variable domain, rest sourced from reference TRBV9 and TRBJ1-2, is DSGVTQTPKHLITATGQRVTLRCSPRSGDLSVYWYQQSLDQGLQFLIQYYNGEERAKGNILERFSAQQFPDLHSELNLSSLELGDSALYFCASSSRSDRVIGTHGYTFGSGTRLTVV.

This clone came up a few times. The chain joins TRBV5-4 to TRBJ2-4; D call uncertain. Deletions cut 4 bases from V and 8 bases from J, with 13 bases between. The CDR3 contains 13 residues. Germline CDR1 is SGHNT and CDR2 is YYREEE (reference sequence). CDR3 bases: TGTGCCAGCAGCGTTGACCAGCGATACATTCAGTACTTC. Protein sequence: CASSVDQRYIQYF.

This clone was observed a few times. The rearrangement joins TRBV5-6 to TRBJ2-3, with D maybe TRBD2 (6 bases). This CDR3 has 12 amino acids. The germline CDR1 and CDR2 sequences are SGHDT and YYEEEE. V was trimmed by 4 bases and J by 6 bases, leaving 9 bases between them. CDR3 DNA: TGTGCCAGCAGCCGCGGGACGGATACGCAGTATTTT. Its protein product is CASSRGTDTQYF. The full variable domain, its missing parts supplied by reference TRBV5-6 and TRBJ2-3, is DAGVTQSPTHLIKTRGQQVTLRCSPKSGHDTVSWYQQALGQGPQFIFQYYEEEERQRGNFPDRFSGHQFPNYSSELNVNALLLGDSALYLCASSRGTDTQYFGPGTRLTVL.

Concerning this clone: The same CDR3 arises from other DNA sequences in this sample as well. The J gene is TRBJ1-2, the V gene TRBV4-3; possible D gene TRBD1, 6 bases. The CDR3 length is 15 residues. Trimming left V 2 bases short and J 0 bases short, with 10 bases between. Germline assignment: CDR1 LGHNA and CDR2 YSLEER. CDR3 protein: CASSQSQGPNYGYTF. CDR3 in DNA: TGCGCCAGCAGCCAATCACAGGGACCTAACTATGGCTACACCTTC.

In its sample, this clone was seen a few times. The rearrangement joins TRBV6-5 to TRBJ2-5; 9 positions agree with TRBD1. Germline values: CDR1 MNHEY, CDR2 SVGAGI. The CDR3 totals 15 residues. Trimming at V came to 9 bases and at J to 5 bases, leaving 13 bases not matched to a gene. The CDR3 region has the DNA TGTGCCAGTTGGGACAGGGTGGGGCCTAGGGAGACCCAGTACTTC. This translates into CASWDRVGPRETQYF.

This clone occurred a few times. V and J are TRBV2 and TRBJ2-7; D remains unclear. V was cut by 11 bases and J by 0 bases, with 8 bases left in between. Per the germline V gene, CDR1 is SNHLY and CDR2 is FYNNEI. The CDR3 runs to 11 residues. This chain's CDR3 is CALSISYEQYF. In nucleotides, the CDR3 is TGTGCCCTTAGCATCTCCTACGAGCAGTACTTC.

The V call is TRBV6-1, the J call TRBJ1-1, with D tentatively TRBD1 (5 bases). Trimming removed 6 bases from V and 1 base from J, with 15 bases in between. The CDR3 loop spans 15 amino acids. Per germline, CDR1 MNHNS and CDR2 SASEGT. CDR3 sequence: CASRLNRGANTEAFF. CDR3 nucleotide sequence: TGTGCCAGCAGACTCAATAGGGGCGCGAACACTGAAGCTTTCTTT.

This clone was seen more than once but under ten times. The J gene is TRBJ2-1, the V gene TRBV28; TRBD2 agrees at 9 bases. CDR1 is MDHEN and CDR2 is SYDVKM in the germline V gene. This CDR3 is built from 15 residues. With 4 bases clipped from V and 7 bases from J, the junction kept 8 bases outside the gene matches. This chain's CDR3 is CASSSRGGAGNEQFF. In DNA, the CDR3 is TGTGCCAGCAGTTCCCGCGGGGGGGCCGGGAATGAGCAGTTCTTC.

The chain uses TRBV19 and TRBJ2-2; D perhaps matches TRBD1 (6 bases). Per germline, CDR1 LNHDA and CDR2 SQIVND (reference sequence). V was cut by 6 bases and J by 6 bases, with 17 bases left in between. The CDR3 covers 15 residues. The CDR3 nucleotides read TGTGCCAGTAGCCCTCAGGGGTCGGGGTCCGGGGAGCTGTTTTTT. It specifies CASSPQGSGSGELFF.

This clone showed up just a few times. This chain joins TRBV6-6 and TRBJ1-6; 11 bases fit TRBD1. This CDR3 is 15 amino acids long. CDR1 MNHNY and CDR2 SVGAGI come from the germline V gene (reference sequence). The J segment lost 7 bases and the V segment lost 6 bases, leaving 5 bases of the junction unmatched. The CDR3 region is CASSPGQGANSPLHF. In DNA form, the CDR3 reads TGTGCCAGCAGCCCCGGACAGGGGGCAAATTCACCCCTCCACTTT.

The V gene is TRBV6-5, the J gene TRBJ1-1; possible D gene TRBD1, 5 bases. The CDR3 spans 15 residues. Germline loops: CDR1 MNHEY, CDR2 SVGAGI. Trimming left V 2 bases short and J 3 bases short, with 13 bases between. In DNA form, the CDR3 reads TGTGCCAGCAGTTACGCCCCCCAGGGTTACACTGAAGCTTTCTTT. As protein: CASSYAPQGYTEAFF.

The sample holds a few counts of this clone. This chain links TRBV28 with TRBJ2-1; the match to TRBD2 covers 10 bases. Per the germline V gene, CDR1 is MDHEN and CDR2 is SYDVKM. The CDR3 is made up of 17 amino acids. V was pared by 3 bases and J by 6 bases, with 11 bases of the junction left unmatched. Here the CDR3 reads CASSFPVSGRAGNEQFF. The CDR3 coding sequence is TGTGCCAGCAGTTTTCCAGTCAGCGGGAGGGCCGGCAATGAGCAGTTCTTC.

This clone appeared a few times. The DNA of the CDR3 is TGTGCCAGCAGCGTAGGTCTAGATACGCAGTATTTT. Encoded protein: CASSVGLDTQYF. The genes are TRBV9 and TRBJ2-3; D unresolved. The CDR3 is made up of 12 amino acids. The V end lost 0 bases, the J end lost 5 bases, and 4 bases lay between the germline ends. The germline V gene has CDR1 SGDLS and CDR2 YYNGEE.

The chain joins TRBV19 to TRBJ2-2; no clear D gene. The CDR3 has 15 residues. The V gene's germline CDR1 is LNHDA and CDR2 SQIVND (reference sequence). V lost 8 bases, J lost 2 bases, and 15 bases lay in between. CDR3 in amino acids: CASAWNGANTGELFF. CDR3 bases: TGTGCCAGTGCGTGGAACGGAGCCAACACCGGGGAGCTGTTTTTT.

This clone has a handful of counts. V and J are TRBV6-5 and TRBJ1-1; no clear D gene. CDR3 length: 15 amino acids. Germline V gene data show CDR1 as MNHEY and CDR2 as SVGAGI. Deletions cut 5 bases from V and 5 bases from J, with 18 bases between. CDR3 residues: CASSLRVGRGTEAFF. The CDR3 DNA follows: TGTGCCAGCAGTCTAAGGGTGGGCCGAGGGACTGAAGCTTTCTTT.

This clone appeared a few times. The V and J genes are TRBV7-9 and TRBJ1-3; the D is unclear. This CDR3 is 16 amino acids long. Germline CDR1 reads SEHNR; CDR2 reads FQNEAQ (reference sequence). Trimming took off 2 bases at V and 0 bases at J, with 11 bases between the two ends. Here the CDR3 reads CASSLSSPSSGNTIYF. CDR3 coding DNA: TGTGCCAGCAGCTTAAGTTCCCCGAGCTCTGGAAACACCATATATTTT.